One and the same sample provided the 25 T cell receptor beta chains below, sequenced in a study of human T cells and chemical hapten exposure. Specified time point: patch test 1, 2 weeks after DPC sensitization. Treatment reported: therapeutic diphenylcyclopropenone sensitization with weekly scalp DPC. TCRdb re-called the RACE reads through MiXCR, storing one row per CDR3 protein. The sample lists 95,000 to 100,000 distinct CDR3 sequences; 9.5% to 15% were seen once. Sequenced here: whole blood, sampled in connection with sensitization to the hapten diphenylcyclopropenone (DPC). The receptors were gathered from a woman between 35 and 50 years old with alopecia areata. Some clones in this sample may be carry-over from other donors' samples.

This clonotype was detected only a few times. The chain carries TRBV29-1 and TRBJ1-5; D gene unclear. This CDR3 has 14 amino acids. In germline, CDR1 is SQVTM, CDR2 ANQGSEA. V lost 4 bases to trimming and J lost 7 bases, with 17 bases between them. CDR3 sequence reads: CSVAHFRLGQPQHF. The CDR3 DNA follows: TGCAGCGTTGCTCACTTCCGTCTAGGACAGCCCCAGCATTTT.

The CDR3 nucleotides read TGTGCCAGCAGCACCCTTGGGGGGTTCACAGATACGCAGTATTTT. This codes for CASSTLGGFTDTQYF. The gene calls are TRBV5-4 and TRBJ2-3; tentatively, D is TRBD2 (6 bases). The CDR3 consists of 15 residues. CDR1 and CDR2 (germline): SGHNT, YYREEE (reference sequence). The ends were cut back, 4 bases at V and 2 bases at J, with 14 bases in the middle.

This clonotype has a handful of counts. This chain uses TRBV2 with TRBJ1-6, with 8 bases aligning to TRBD1. V trimming: 3 bases; J trimming: 10 bases; junction bases outside the gene matches: 5. CDR3 length equals 14 residues. The germline gives CDR1 SNHLY, CDR2 FYNNEI. CDR3 loop: CASSEGQVASPLHF. As DNA, the CDR3 is TGTGCCAGCAGTGAGGGACAGGTTGCCTCACCCCTCCACTTT.

Points on this clonotype: One junction end disagrees with the germline gene, perhaps due to a read error. This rearrangement joins TRBV7-9 to TRBJ2-3; D gene unclear. From germline, CDR1 is SEHNR and CDR2 FQNEAQ (reference sequence). This CDR3 contains 14 residues. Written as DNA, the CDR3 is TGTGTCAGCAGCTTGGACCGGGCCTCAGATACGCAGTATTTT. Its protein is CVSSLDRASDTQYF.

In this sample, this clonotype turned up many times. The CDR3 DNA reads as TGTGCCAGCAGCTCACAGGGGTGGTATCAGCCCCAGCATTTT. This gives the protein CASSSQGWYQPQHF. This chain joins TRBV7-2 and TRBJ1-5; 7 nucleotides line up with TRBD1. Germline-derived CDR1 and CDR2 are SGHTA and FQGNSA. The J segment lost 5 bases and the V segment lost 4 bases, leaving 5 bases of the junction unmatched. CDR3 size: 14 residues.

V usage is TRBV27 and J usage is TRBJ2-3; no reliable D call. The CDR3 spans 13 residues. The ends were cut back, 6 bases at V and 6 bases at J, with 13 bases in the middle. Per germline, CDR1 MNHEY and CDR2 SMNVEV (reference sequence). In nucleotides, the CDR3 is TGTGCCAGCAGGGCGAGGTGGGCGGATACGCAGTATTTT. Translating it yields CASRARWADTQYF.

This chain uses TRBV6-2 or TRBV6-3 with TRBJ2-2; D unclear. The CDR3 is 15 residues long. The germline CDR1 and CDR2 sequences are MNHEY and SVGEGT. V was cut by 5 bases and J by 6 bases, with 16 bases left in between. The CDR3 protein is CASSPDPLEAGELFF. The CDR3 DNA sequence: TGTGCCAGCAGTCCCGATCCCCTGGAAGCCGGGGAGCTGTTTTTT.

This chain joins TRBV6-5 and TRBJ2-7; D is perhaps TRBD1 (6 bases). The CDR3 loop spans 13 amino acids. The germline V gene encodes CDR1 MNHEY and CDR2 SVGAGI. Deletions cut 4 bases from V and 4 bases from J, with 11 bases between. The CDR3 nucleotides are TGTGCCAGCAGTTCCAGGACAGTTTACGAGCAGTACTTC. Protein product: CASSSRTVYEQYF.

This clonotype was counted many times. The chain joins TRBV28 to TRBJ2-7; 10 positions agree with TRBD1. The CDR3 runs 14 residues. In germline, CDR1 is MDHEN, CDR2 SYDVKM. V dropped 6 bases and J dropped 5; count of bases not matched to a gene: 7. CDR3 amino acids: CASRGQGTRDEQYF. The CDR3 nucleotides read TGTGCCAGCAGGGGACAGGGGACCAGGGACGAGCAGTACTTC.

This clonotype was picked up many times. J is TRBJ2-7 and V is TRBV7-2, with D possibly called TRBD1 or TRBD2 (6 bases each). Per germline, CDR1 SGHTA and CDR2 FQGNSA. V dropped 5 bases and J dropped 0 bases, with 14 bases sitting between them. This CDR3 spans 15 amino acids. This CDR3 is CASSPSGASSYEQYF. DNA of the CDR3: TGTGCCAGCAGCCCCTCGGGGGCGAGCTCCTACGAGCAGTACTTC.

This sequence joins TRBV7-9 and TRBJ2-5; the D gene is possibly TRBD1 (6 bases). This CDR3 spans 15 amino acids. Germline CDR1 and CDR2: SEHNR and FQNEAQ (reference sequence). With 0 bases removed from V and 3 bases from J, the gap between germline ends came to 11 bases. In DNA form, the CDR3 reads TGTGCCAGCAGCTTAGCAATCGGACAGAAAGAGACCCAGTACTTC. It is translated as CASSLAIGQKETQYF.

This clonotype came up many times. V is TRBV29-1 and J is TRBJ2-5; 10 bases align to TRBD2. CDR1 and CDR2 (germline): SQVTM, ANQGSEA. V lost 7 bases to trimming and J lost 5 bases; unmatched junction nucleotides: 10. This CDR3 region has 14 residues. The CDR3 DNA sequence: TGCAGCGGTACTAGCGGGACTCTCACGGAGACCCAGTACTTC. Translation gives CSGTSGTLTETQYF.

The sample holds many counts of this clonotype. This sequence joins TRBV20-1 and TRBJ1-1; D remains unclear. The CDR3 sequence is 13 residues long. Per the germline V gene, CDR1 is DFQATT and CDR2 is SNEGSKA (reference sequence). Trimming cost V 0 bases and J 0 bases, with 5 bases left between them. The CDR3 region is CSARDSLNTEAFF. The CDR3 DNA sequence: TGCAGTGCTAGAGACAGCCTGAACACTGAAGCTTTCTTT.

This clonotype showed up just a few times. This chain connects TRBV2 to TRBJ2-1, with D hard to call. This CDR3 has 12 amino acids. V was trimmed by 3 bases and J by 4 bases, leaving 4 bases between them. Germline lookup yields CDR1 SNHLY and CDR2 FYNNEI. CDR3 nucleotide sequence: TGTGCCAGCAGTGAGTATTACAATGAGCAGTTCTTC. Protein product: CASSEYYNEQFF. Using reference TRBV2 and TRBJ2-1 for the parts outside the CDR3, the full variable domain is EPEVTQTPSHQVTQMGQEVILRCVPISNHLYFYWYRQILGQKVEFLVSFYNNEISEKSEIFDDQFSVERPDGSNFTLKIRSTKLEDSAMYFCASSEYYNEQFFGPGTRLTVL.

The J gene is TRBJ2-1, the V gene TRBV11-2; 10 nucleotides match TRBD1. Germline V gene sequence: CDR1 SGHAT, CDR2 FQNNGV. The CDR3 sequence is 16 residues long. The J segment lost 6 bases and the V segment lost 5 bases, leaving 10 bases of the junction unmatched. CDR3 region: CASSLVPGQGPNEQFF. The DNA for the CDR3 is TGTGCCAGCAGCCTCGTCCCGGGACAGGGGCCCAATGAGCAGTTCTTC.

The chain links TRBV28 to TRBJ1-6, with 8 positions matching TRBD1. V gave up 5 bases and J gave up 7 bases; unmatched junction bases: 7. Germline CDR1 and CDR2: MDHEN and SYDVKM. This CDR3 has 15 residues. This CDR3 reads CASSVDRGRNSPLHF. DNA of the CDR3: TGTGCCAGCAGTGTCGACAGGGGACGGAATTCACCCCTCCACTTT. Supplemented by reference TRBV28 and TRBJ1-6, the full variable domain reads DVKVTQSSRYLVKRTGEKVFLECVQDMDHENMFWYRQDPGLGLRLIYFSYDVKMKEKGDIPEGYSVSREKKERFSLILESASTNQTSMYLCASSVDRGRNSPLHFGNGTRLTVT.

This clonotype was observed a handful of times. The J gene is TRBJ1-4, the V gene TRBV4-2, with D perhaps matching TRBD1 (5 bases). The V gene lost 5 bases and the J gene lost 6 bases, with 13 bases spanning the gap. This CDR3 has 14 amino acids. Looked up from germline, CDR1 is LGHNA and CDR2 is YNFKEQ. In DNA, the CDR3 is TGTGCCAGCAGCGAGGGACGTAGGGATGAAAAACTGTTTTTT. It translates to CASSEGRRDEKLFF.

This chain connects TRBV6-2 or TRBV6-3 to TRBJ2-5, with 7 positions matching TRBD2. The CDR3 loop spans 15 amino acids. The germline V gene has CDR1 MNHEY and CDR2 SVGEGT. Unmatched junction bases numbered 8, after V lost 3 bases and J lost 4 bases. As DNA, the CDR3 is TGTGCCAGCAGTTATCTTCGGGAGGAGGGAGAGACCCAGTACTTC. As protein: CASSYLREEGETQYF.

This clonotype was picked up a small number of times. The CDR3 sequence: CASSQDRGDSPLHF. The CDR3 nucleotides are TGTGCCAGCAGCCAAGATCGGGGGGATTCACCCCTCCACTTT. The rearrangement links TRBV3-1 to TRBJ1-6, with D perhaps TRBD1 (5 bases). Germline lookup yields CDR1 LGHDT and CDR2 YNNKEL (reference sequence). The V end was cut by 0 bases, the J end by 8 bases, with 8 bases between. CDR3 length equals 14 residues.

The chain has TRBV27 and TRBJ1-5; no firm D call. CDR1 and CDR2 (germline): MNHEY, SMNVEV (reference sequence). The CDR3 has 14 residues. The V end lost 3 bases, the J end lost 6 bases, and 12 bases lay between the germline ends. The CDR3 nucleotides read TGTGCCAGCAGTTTCTATGGTATCGGTCAGCCCCAGCATTTT. This gives the protein CASSFYGIGQPQHF.

On this clonotype: It may be a read error: a sequence one base away is much more abundant. It is likely a read error, because the conserved phenylalanine at the end of the CDR3 is missing. The rearrangement joins TRBV7-9 to TRBJ1-5; D may be TRBD1 (6 bases). Deletions cut 5 bases from V and 0 bases from J, with 14 bases between. The CDR3 sequence is 16 residues long. The germline V gene encodes CDR1 SEHNR and CDR2 FQNEAQ (reference sequence). CDR3 residues: CASSPDSLNSNQPQHS. CDR3 coding DNA: TGTGCCAGCAGCCCGGACAGTCTGAATAGCAATCAGCCCCAGCATTCT.

This clonotype has more than one count but fewer than ten. The chain recombines TRBV5-1 with TRBJ2-2; a weak D match, TRBD1 (7 bases). Looked up from germline, CDR1 is SGHRS and CDR2 is YFSETQ. The CDR3 totals 15 residues. V gave up 4 bases and J gave up 5 bases, with 15 bases separating them. The CDR3 DNA follows: TGCGCCAGCAGCATATACAGGGGAGGAACCGGGGAGCTGTTTTTT. This encodes CASSIYRGGTGELFF.

The genes are TRBV20-1 and TRBJ2-3; D is tentatively TRBD1 or TRBD2 (5 bases each). The CDR3 extends over 13 amino acids. The germline V gene has CDR1 DFQATT and CDR2 SNEGSKA (reference sequence). V was trimmed by 3 bases and J by 6 bases, leaving 13 bases between them. CDR3 sequence (DNA): TGCAGTGCTAGGCCCTACGGGACCGATACGCAGTATTTT. Translation: CSARPYGTDTQYF.

This clonotype was detected only a few times. The V call is TRBV6-2 or TRBV6-3, the J call TRBJ2-5; TRBD1 or TRBD2 may be the D gene (6 bases each). CDR3 length: 12 residues. Germline CDR1 MNHEY, CDR2 SVGEGT. V shed 6 bases and J shed 6 bases, with 11 bases lying between them. The CDR3 spells CASREGGQTQYF. As DNA, the CDR3 is TGTGCCAGCAGAGAGGGGGGACAGACCCAGTACTTC.

The chain recombines TRBV4-1 with TRBJ2-3; D assignment may be TRBD1 or TRBD2 (5 bases each). Trimming cost V 0 bases and J 2 bases, with 18 bases left between them. Per germline, CDR1 MGHRA and CDR2 YSYEKL. This CDR3 region has 18 residues. The CDR3 sequence is CASSQDLWGPQYTDTQYF. In DNA, the CDR3 is TGCGCCAGCAGCCAAGATTTGTGGGGACCCCAGTACACAGATACGCAGTATTTT.